This T cell receptor beta chain was identified in a study of T cells in Graves' hyperthyroidism and ophthalmopathy. Study findings and constraints: Among clonotypes expanded in thyroid above 0.001, most were also found in blood.

This clonotype was seen a few times. Its antigen is unidentified. No progression to ophthalmopathy during 18 months of follow-up defined stable disease. The source material, RNA transcripts, was used to amplify TCR beta CDR3 regions. An initial round of RT-PCR targeting the TCR CDR3 relied on the HTBI primer set. Via MiXCR, TCRdb re-called the multiplex PCR reads, giving one row per CDR3 protein. The sample holds approximately 380,000 distinct CDR3 sequences; about 18% are singletons and the top ten take 3.7%. In germline, CDR1 is MGHRA, CDR2 YSYEKL. CDR3 size: 16 residues. Trimming stripped 3 bases from V and 2 bases from J, with 14 bases between.

J is TRBJ1-5 and V is TRBV4-1, with D unclear. This receptor was identified in a woman aged 18-29 years with Graves' hyperthyroidism. Material for sequencing was blood. The CDR3 DNA reads as TGCGCCAGCAGCCACACCGGCCTGTTGGGCAATCAGCCCCAGCATTTT. This encodes CASSHTGLLGNQPQHF.